This T cell receptor beta chain was observed in a study of vaccination and CD4 T cells after COVID-19. Findings and caveats of the study: Convalescent patients' vaccine-specific clones were spike mono-reactive in 304 of 307 cases.

Treatment described: roughly 11-day PBMC culture with coronavirus spike peptide pools or control peptides (ViraFEST assay). Of note for this clonotype: The antigen remains undetermined.

The Oncomine TCR Beta short-read assay sequenced DNA from cultured CD4+ T cells. TCRdb reanalysed the PCR reads using MiXCR and keeps one entry per CDR3 protein. The data contain 20,000 to 25,000 distinct CDR3 sequences, 70% of them singletons. V was trimmed by 3 bases and J by 4 bases, leaving 13 bases between them. The CDR3 loop spans 16 amino acids. The germline V gene encodes CDR1 MNHNS and CDR2 SASEGT. This rearrangement joins TRBV6-1 to TRBJ1-6; no firm D call. Sequenced input: CD4+ T cells from blood, cultured in vitro. The origin of this receptor is a human donor who had recovered from COVID-19. In nucleotides, the CDR3 is TGTGCCAGCAGTGACCTTCTGCAGTCATATAATTCACCCCTCCACTTT. Its translation is CASSDLLQSYNSPLHF.